The source of this T cell receptor beta chain is a study of radiotherapy plus CTLA-4 blockade in lung cancer. Overall study context: Disease control was achieved by around 33% of patients, and objective responses by about 17%. Study-wide points: Blood saw expansion of tumor-derived TCR clones after radiotherapy plus ipilimumab.

Sequencing was performed with immunoSEQ multiplex PCR; in TCRdb, only in-frame clones are kept and a portion is missing. This sample has 70,000 to 100,000 clones; 70% to 90% occur once, and the top ten carry approximately 2%. Of note for this clone: As yet, its antigen is unknown.

Sequencing was performed on peripheral blood, taken from a patient treated with radiotherapy plus ipilimumab. This receptor was taken from a human donor with non-small cell lung cancer who had a partial response to radiotherapy plus ipilimumab.

CDR3 loop: CASSYKREFNNEQFF. The CDR3 nucleotides read TGTGCCAGCAGCTATAAGCGGGAGTTCAACAATGAGCAGTTCTTC. The chain has TRBV5-4 and TRBJ2-1, with 8 bases matching TRBD2. Germline V gene lookup returns CDR1 SGHNT and CDR2 YYREEE (reference sequence). This CDR3 has 15 residues. Unmatched junction bases numbered 7, after V lost 3 bases and J lost 5 bases.